These 3 T cell receptor beta chains share one sample of origin, sequenced in a study of T cell responses to AZD1222 COVID-19 vaccine. Repertoires were generated with immunoSEQ multiplex PCR, while TCRdb's copy carries only in-frame clones and drops some. Seen here are about 150,000 clones, about nine tenths observed once, and the top ten hold 1.9%. Sequenced material: peripheral blood, taken 28 days after the second AZD1222 dose. The receptors come from an adult who received the AZD1222 COVID-19 vaccine.

The V gene is TRBV5-4, the J gene TRBJ2-3; 7 bases are a match to TRBD2. Germline loops: CDR1 SGHNT, CDR2 YYREEE (reference sequence). The V and J ends lost 0 bases and 3 bases, in that order; junction bases with no gene match: 1. The CDR3 loop spans 14 amino acids. The CDR3 DNA reads TGTGCCAGCAGCTTGGAGCGGGGAACAGATACGCAGTATTTT. Encoded protein: CASSLERGTDTQYF.

This clone was seen only once. The genes are TRBV27 and TRBJ2-7; 11 positions agree with TRBD2. The ends lost 4 bases at V and 2 bases at J; junction bases unmatched: 1. The CDR3 spans 14 residues. CDR1 and CDR2 from the germline V gene are MNHEY and SMNVEV (reference sequence). The CDR3 region is CASSYSGRAYEQYF. CDR3 bases: TGTGCCAGCAGTTATAGCGGGAGGGCCTACGAGCAGTACTTC.

The sample holds one count of this clone. The V gene is TRBV7-8, the J gene TRBJ1-2; no clear D. The V gene lost 1 base and the J gene lost 3 bases, with 15 bases spanning the gap. The length of the CDR3 is 16 residues. Germline CDR1 and CDR2: SGHVS and FQNEAQ. DNA for the CDR3: TGTGCCAGCAGCTTAGTGAGCGGGCAGCAATACTATGGCTACACCTTC. This codes for CASSLVSGQQYYGYTF. Full variable domain (outside the CDR3, taken from reference TRBV7-8 and TRBJ1-2): GAGVSQSPRYKVAKRGQDVALRCDPISGHVSLFWYQQALGQGPEFLTYFQNEAQLDKSGLPSDRFFAERPEGSVSTLKIQRTQQEDSAVYLCASSLVSGQQYYGYTFGSGTRLTVV.